Sequencing of this T cell receptor beta chain was carried out in a study of cytomegalovirus exposure and HLA in healthy donors. PCR involved 60 Vbeta and 13 Jbeta primers. The data were produced by immunoSEQ multiplex PCR, yet TCRdb's version contains in-frame clones alone and is incomplete. Among roughly 190,000 clones, 75% to 85% were seen once, and the ten largest hold approximately 1.5%. Worth noting for this clone: Germline is not matched at one junction end, which may reflect a read error.

The germline gives CDR1 SNHLY, CDR2 FYNNEI. The CDR3 length is 12 residues. This sequence joins TRBV2 and TRBJ2-7; a weak D match, TRBD1 (5 bases). This clonotype was sampled from a girl aged 5 to 17 in good health and CMV-seropositive. Specimen: PBMCs. The CDR3 DNA sequence: TGTGCCAGCAGCGAAGTAGGGGACGAGCAGTACTTC. This sequence encodes CASSEVGDEQYF. The variable domain in full, with the rest retrieved from reference TRBV2 and TRBJ2-7, is EPEVTQTPSHQVTQMGQEVILRCVPISNHLYFYWYRQILGQKVEFLVSFYNNEISEKSEIFDDQFSVERPDGSNFTLKIRSTKLEDSAMYFCASSEVGDEQYFGPGTRLTVT.